This record covers a single TCR beta chain. Its antigen is not yet known. Base qualities are not provided; no much larger clone lies one nucleotide away. The data originate from a study of graft-versus-host responses after intestinal transplantation (dated by TCRdb to 2020 to 2023). Concerning the study at large: Multivisceral, liver-intestinal, or isolated intestinal transplants were received by the recipients. Every recipient was given anti-thymocyte globulin induction, then maintenance tacrolimus and steroids for roughly 3 years. After intestinal transplantation, graft-versus-host and host-versus-graft alloreactive T cell clones were followed in the graft, circulation and bone marrow using bulk TCR-beta CDR3 sequencing. Alloreactive clones were identified by sequencing pre-transplant mixed lymphocyte reaction products and comparing them with unstimulated pre-transplant donor and recipient T cells. Of the roughly 25 intestinal transplant recipients enrolled in the cohort, one of whom was a retransplant, a few patients without pretransplant specimens were excluded. A peak of at least 4% donor T cells among recipient peripheral blood mononuclear cells was the definition used for donor T cell macrochimerism. Samples from a few later patients were sequenced in-house on an Illumina MiSeq with MiXCR processing rather than by the commercial service.

The time point label here, explained by the study, means: cells obtained before transplantation from donor or recipient. CD3+CD4+ and CD3+CD8+ populations were FACS-sorted from unstimulated pre-transplant donor and recipient cells taken from spleen or lymph nodes. The V end loses 7 bases and the J end loses 1 base, and a stretch of 11 bases separates them. From the cysteine up to the phenylalanine, the CDR3 has a length of 14 residues. CDR3 DNA only is kept here, 42 bases in frame from base 1. The CDR1 and CDR2 encoded by the germline V gene (reference sequence) are LNHDA and SQIVND. Receptor amplification or capture employed the immunoSEQ multiplex PCR assay. In most patients, genomic DNA was isolated using the Qiagen DNeasy Blood and Tissue Kit and sent frozen to Adaptive Biotechnologies for TCR sequencing. High-throughput TCR-beta CDR3 sequencing of genomic DNA from most patients was performed by Adaptive Biotechnologies. Per the original workflow: TCR sequencing data were retrieved from Adaptive's ImmunoSEQ software for more than 15 patients, whereas a few other patients were processed with MiXCR and VDJtools. To correct CD4 versus CD8 sorting errors, any sequence found in both subsets at a frequency ratio below 5:1 was removed. CDR3 nucleotide sequences shared by donor and recipient were removed because the origin of these sequences could not be assigned. To be classed as alloreactive, a clone needed at least 2-fold expansion over unstimulated cells and a minimum CFSE-low frequency of 0.002% (template counts) or 0.001% (read counts). A clone was considered mappable if detected in the sequenced pre-transplant spleen, lymph node, or MLR CFSE-low populations of the donor or recipient. Cumulative frequency of alloreactive clones was calculated as a percentage of all sequences weighted by copy number. Not all clones reach the TCRdb copy of this immuneACCESS table, which keeps in-frame sequences only. Checked studies attribute under half of the gap to unresolved V genes and leave the rest unexplained. V and J calls plus clone size are reproduced from that table; the DNA served to infer D and trimming. The sample includes tens of thousands of clones, with roughly 87% observed a single time. The ten largest make up 15% to 20% of the sample.

The paper's findings and limits, for the study overall: High GvH to HvG T cell clonal ratios were observed in the allografts of patients with donor T cell macrochimerism. Early after transplant, peak levels of circulating GvH clones were associated with declines in HvG clones. GvH clones were detected in recipient bone marrow, and some appeared earlier in ileal mucosa or blood, consistent with an intestinal mucosal origin. Conclusions were limited by the relatively low number and heterogeneity of intestinal transplant patients.

The clonotype originates from a human donor who received an intestinal transplant. Recombination linked TRBV19 to TRBJ1-5; the D region possibly corresponds to TRBD1 (5 bases align). Sequencing was performed on unstimulated CD8+ T cells sorted from spleen or lymph node cells, taken before intestinal transplant. The CDR3: CASMRQLSNQPQHF. The DNA reads as follows: TGTGCCAGTATGAGACAGTTAAGCAATCAGCCCCAGCATTTT. With all but the CDR3 taken from the reference TRBV19 and TRBJ1-5 genes, the full variable domain is: DGGITQSPKYLFRKEGQNVTLSCEQNLNHDAMYWYRQDPGQGLRLIYYSQIVNDFQKGDIAEGYSVSREKKESFPLTVTSAQKNPTAFYLCASMRQLSNQPQHFGDGTRLSIL.